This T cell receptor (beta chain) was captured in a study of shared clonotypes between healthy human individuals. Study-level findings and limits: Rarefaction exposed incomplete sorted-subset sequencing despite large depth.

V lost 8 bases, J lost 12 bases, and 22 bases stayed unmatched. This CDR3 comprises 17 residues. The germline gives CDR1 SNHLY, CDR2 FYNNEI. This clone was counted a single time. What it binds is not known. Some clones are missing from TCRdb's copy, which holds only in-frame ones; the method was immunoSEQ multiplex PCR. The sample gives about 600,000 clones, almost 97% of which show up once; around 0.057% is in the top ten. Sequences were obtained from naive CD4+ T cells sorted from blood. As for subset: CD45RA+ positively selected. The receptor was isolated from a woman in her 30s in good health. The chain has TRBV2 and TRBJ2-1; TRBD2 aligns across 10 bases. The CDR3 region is CASRTSGRALQGKGQFF. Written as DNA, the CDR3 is TGTGCCAGCCGTACGAGCGGGAGGGCTCTCCAGGGTAAAGGGCAGTTCTTC.